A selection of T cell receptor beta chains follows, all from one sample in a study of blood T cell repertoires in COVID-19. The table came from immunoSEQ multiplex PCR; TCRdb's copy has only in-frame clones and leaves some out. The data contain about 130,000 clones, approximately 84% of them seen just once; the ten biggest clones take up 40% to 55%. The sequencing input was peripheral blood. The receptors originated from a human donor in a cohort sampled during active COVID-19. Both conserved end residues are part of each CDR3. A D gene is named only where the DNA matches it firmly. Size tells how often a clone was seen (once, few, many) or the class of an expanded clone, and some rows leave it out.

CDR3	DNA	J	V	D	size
CASSVAQGLPQETQYF	TGTGCCAGCAGCGTAGCCCAGGGACTTCCCCAAGAGACCCAGTACTTC	TRBJ2-5	TRBV9	.	.
CASSLTASLIPMNTEAFF	TGTGCCAGCTCCTTGACTGCCTCCCTTATTCCAATGAACACTGAAGCTTTCTTT	TRBJ1-1	TRBV18	.	.
CASSQRTGNFGYTF	TGTGCCAGCAGCCAAAGGACAGGGAATTTCGGCTACACCTTC	TRBJ1-2	TRBV3-1/TRBV3-2	TRBD1	.
CATSSQQGEGYGYTF	TGTGCCACCAGCTCACAACAGGGGGAGGGCTATGGCTACACCTTC	TRBJ1-2	TRBV15	TRBD1	.
CASSLGQGASHEQYF	TGTGCCAGCAGCTTGGGGCAGGGGGCAAGCCACGAGCAGTACTTC	TRBJ2-7	TRBV7-9	TRBD1	.
CASSLMGGMNTEAFF	TGTGCCAGCAGCTTAATGGGGGGGATGAACACTGAAGCTTTCTTT	TRBJ1-1	TRBV7-3	.	once
CASSQARTSGVNTGELFF	TGTGCCAGCAGCCAAGCTCGGACTAGCGGGGTGAACACCGGGGAGCTGTTTTTT	TRBJ2-2	TRBV4-2	TRBD2	once
CASSEYRPGNTIYF	TGCGCCAGCAGTGAGTACAGGCCTGGAAACACCATATATTTT	TRBJ1-3	TRBV10-1	.	once
CASSLGRSLNTDTQYF	TGTGCCAGCAGCTTAGGGCGGAGCTTAAACACAGATACGCAGTATTTT	TRBJ2-3	TRBV7-9	.	.
CASSPDRGWLGGYTF	TGCGCCAGCAGTCCGGACAGGGGGTGGTTGGGCGGCTACACCTTC	TRBJ1-2	TRBV5-1	TRBD1	.
CASSLWRTDTQYF	TGCGCCAGCAGTCTCTGGCGCACAGATACGCAGTATTTT	TRBJ2-3	TRBV23-1	.	once
CASSFSGGAYNEQFF	TGTGCCAGCAGCTTTTCGGGGGGCGCCTACAATGAGCAGTTCTTC	TRBJ2-1	TRBV5-4	.	once
CASSFRSSGNTIYF	TGCGCCAGCAGCTTCCGGAGCTCTGGAAACACCATATATTTT	TRBJ1-3	TRBV5-1	.	.
CASSVNGYGYTF	TGTGCCAGCAGCGTAAACGGCTATGGCTACACCTTC	TRBJ1-2	TRBV9	.	.
CASMANPDTEAFF	TGTGCCAGTATGGCAAATCCCGACACTGAAGCTTTCTTT	TRBJ1-1	TRBV19	.	.
CAISSGQGYGYTF	TGTGCCATCAGTTCGGGACAGGGGTATGGCTACACCTTC	TRBJ1-2	TRBV10-3	TRBD1	.
CASSFRDTLNTEAFF	TGTGCCAGCAGCTTCCGGGACACCTTGAACACTGAAGCTTTCTTT	TRBJ1-1	TRBV5-5	.	.
CASSQDPQGGYGYTF	TGCGCCAGCAGCCAAGACCCACAGGGGGGCTATGGCTACACCTTC	TRBJ1-2	TRBV4-3	TRBD1	once
CASSLGRGGELFF	TGTGCCAGCAGCTTAGGAAGGGGCGGGGAGCTGTTTTTT	TRBJ2-2	TRBV11-3	.	.
CASSLPGHGNTEAFF	TGTGCCAGCTCACTGCCGGGACATGGGAACACTGAAGCTTTCTTT	TRBJ1-1	TRBV18	.	.
CASSLFSGEAYEQYF	TGTGCCAGCAGCTTATTTTCCGGGGAAGCCTACGAGCAGTACTTC	TRBJ2-7	TRBV7-3	.	.
CASSLGTPSGELFF	TGTGCCAGCTCACTCGGGACACCATCCGGGGAGCTGTTTTTT	TRBJ2-2	TRBV18	.	.
CASSQTARGNEKLFF	TGTGCCAGCAGCCAGACCGCTCGGGGGAATGAAAAACTGTTTTTT	TRBJ1-4	TRBV3-1/TRBV3-2	.	.
CASSYSSSGSGETQYF	TGTGCCAGCAGTTACTCGTCTAGCGGGAGCGGGGAGACCCAGTACTTC	TRBJ2-5	TRBV6-5	TRBD2	.
CASGPGQGVWKLFF	TGTGCCAGTGGCCCGGGACAGGGAGTATGGAAACTGTTTTTT	TRBJ1-4	TRBV19	TRBD1	.
CASSRGLAETQYF	TGCGCCAGCAGCCGGGGACTAGCGGAGACCCAGTACTTC	TRBJ2-5	TRBV5-1	TRBD2	once
CASSANRGQGTEAFF	TGTGCCAGCTCAGCAAACCGGGGACAGGGGACTGAAGCTTTCTTT	TRBJ1-1	TRBV18	TRBD1	.
CASRPTGGGASEQFF	TGTGCCAGCAGGCCCACAGGCGGGGGGGCCTCGGAGCAGTTCTTC	TRBJ2-1	TRBV9	TRBD2	few
CASSLDGRGGETQYF	TGTGCCAGCAGCTTGGATGGCAGGGGTGGGGAGACCCAGTACTTC	TRBJ2-5	TRBV5-6	.	.
CASSLRRAGGSQETQYF	TGTGCCAGCAGCTTAAGAAGGGCGGGGGGTAGCCAAGAGACCCAGTACTTC	TRBJ2-5	TRBV7-2	TRBD2	.
CAWSVRGASEQFF	TGTGCCTGGAGTGTACGTGGAGCCTCTGAGCAGTTCTTC	TRBJ2-1	TRBV30	.	.
CASSFGTGGNEKLFF	TGTGCCAGCAGCTTTGGGACAGGGGGTAATGAAAAACTGTTTTTT	TRBJ1-4	TRBV11-3	TRBD1	.
CASTHGTSGTSYNEQFF	TGTGCCAGCACCCACGGGACTAGCGGGACATCCTACAATGAGCAGTTCTTC	TRBJ2-1	TRBV7-6	TRBD2	.
CASSRTSRSNEQFF	TGTGCCAGCAGTAGGACAAGTAGAAGTAATGAGCAGTTCTTC	TRBJ2-1	TRBV2	.	.
CASSGGVGELFF	TGTGCCAGCAGTGGGGGGGTTGGGGAGCTGTTTTTT	TRBJ2-2	TRBV2	.	.